The subject of this entry is one TCR beta chain. Its antigen is still unknown. These data come from a study of OX40 agonist ivuxolimab in advanced cancers. Study at large: Ivuxolimab, an antibody that agonizes OX40 (CD134), was administered to the patients. At approximately 83% male, the cohort had a mean age of about 60 years, ranging from roughly 20 to 79. Participants could have had prior anti-PD-1, anti-PD-L1 or anti-CTLA-4 therapy, and approximately 40% had some.

CDR3 size: 14 residues. V dropped 3 bases and J dropped 0 bases, with 7 bases sitting between them. Germline V CDR1 and CDR2: SNHLY, FYNNEI. This table comes from immunoSEQ multiplex PCR, and its TCRdb copy is limited to in-frame clones, with some not included. The sample has tens of thousands of clones, approximately 86% seen once; the top ten hold roughly 18%. Study findings and constraints: More expanded clones were found, on average, in CD8+ than in CD4+ T cells.

The chain carries TRBV2 and TRBJ2-3, with D unresolved. The source of this sequence is an adult with an advanced solid tumor such as melanoma, head and neck, liver or kidney cancer. Material: CD4+ or CD8+ T cells sorted from blood, obtained in a trial of the OX40 agonist ivuxolimab. Written as DNA, the CDR3 is TGTGCCAGCAGTGATGTCAAGAGCACAGATACGCAGTATTTT. Translating it yields CASSDVKSTDTQYF.